Sequencing of this T cell receptor (beta chain) was carried out in a study of T cell repertoires in cytomegalovirus infection. Study in general: Public TCR beta signature analysis indicated the presence of both CMV infection and matching HLA type. Study outcomes and limitations: CMV-specific HLA-C-restricted TCR beta clonotypes dominated the ex vivo response. Summed frequency of shared TCR beta families picked out CMV carriers who also had the relevant HLA.

The CDR3 consists of 14 residues. Trimming removed 2 bases from V and 4 bases from J, with 10 bases in between. Germline CDR1 and CDR2: LGHDT and YNNKEL (reference sequence). Comments on this clonotype: Its antigen remains unknown.

In TCRdb, the reads were re-called with MiXCR into one record per CDR3 protein. In the table there are hundreds of thousands of distinct CDR3 sequences, roughly 36% of which are singletons. This clonotype originated in a human donor in good health (CMV status not recorded). Some clones in this sample may be carry-over from other donors' samples. This rearrangement joins TRBV3-1 to TRBJ2-3; weak D call: TRBD2 (7 bases). Sequenced material: cultured PBMCs, taken from culture after CMV antigen stimulation. CDR3 in amino acids: CASSQRGGADTQYF. CDR3 coding DNA: TGTGCCAGCAGCCAACGCGGGGGCGCAGATACGCAGTATTTT.